The clone carrying this T cell receptor (beta chain) was seen only once. The data derive from a study of CD8+ T cells in alopecia areata. Sorting of PBMCs yielded the CD4+ and CD8+ T cells. TCR sequencing used cDNA made by reverse transcription of extracted RNA. Profiling relied on immunoSEQ multiplex PCR, and the TCRdb table lists in-frame clones only, not all of them. The sample lists 150,000 or so clones; 87% were seen once. Sequenced here: CD8+ T cells sorted from blood, sampled at week 0. This TCR derives from a human donor with alopecia areata.

CDR3 amino acids: CASSLGTLSYEQYF. The CDR3 DNA follows: TGTGCCAGCAGTTTGGGGACTCTCTCCTACGAGCAGTACTTC. This chain links TRBV27 with TRBJ2-7, with a tentative D call TRBD2 (6 bases). The germline gives CDR1 MNHEY, CDR2 SMNVEV (reference sequence). V was clipped by 3 bases and J by 0 bases, with 9 bases between them. CDR3 size: 14 residues.